This T cell receptor (beta chain) comes out of a study of cytomegalovirus exposure and HLA in healthy donors. General study points: Overall, approximately 180 TCR beta chains were annotated as cytomegalovirus-associated.

Using immunoSEQ multiplex PCR, the repertoire was profiled, and TCRdb retains in-frame clones only, with some absent. The sample has 100,000 to 130,000 clones, approximately 96% seen once. The validation cohort, a group of around 120 subjects, included the donors and was separate from the approximately 670-subject first cohort. This clone has just one count. Its antigen is currently unknown. This receptor was identified in a woman aged 18-35 years in good health and CMV-seronegative. Sequenced: PBMCs.

CDR3 amino acids: CASRAPRGASPTDTQYF. In DNA, the CDR3 is TGTGCCAGCAGAGCACCTAGGGGCGCCAGCCCCACAGATACGCAGTATTTT. This chain joins TRBV7-2 and TRBJ2-3; possible D gene TRBD1, 5 bases. Germline CDR1 SGHTA, CDR2 FQGNSA. This CDR3 is 17 amino acids long. Trimming cost V 6 bases and J 2 bases, with 21 bases left between them.